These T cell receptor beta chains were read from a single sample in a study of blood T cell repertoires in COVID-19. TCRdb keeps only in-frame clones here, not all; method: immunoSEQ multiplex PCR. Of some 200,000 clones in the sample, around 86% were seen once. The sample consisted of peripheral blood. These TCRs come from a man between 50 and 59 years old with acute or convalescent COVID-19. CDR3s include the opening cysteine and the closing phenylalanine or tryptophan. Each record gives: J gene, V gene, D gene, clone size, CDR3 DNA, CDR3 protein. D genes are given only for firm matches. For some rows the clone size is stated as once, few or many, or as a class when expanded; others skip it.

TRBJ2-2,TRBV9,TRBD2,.,TGTGCCAGCAGCACGCCGGGACTAGCGGGGGGAAACACCGGGGAGCTGTTTTTT,CASSTPGLAGGNTGELFF
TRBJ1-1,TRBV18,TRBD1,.,TGTGCCAGCTCACCGGGACAGGGTTCGCGCACTGAAGCTTTCTTT,CASSPGQGSRTEAFF
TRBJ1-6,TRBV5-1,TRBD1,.,TGCGCCAGCAGCTCGGGACAGCTAGATTCACCCCTCCACTTT,CASSSGQLDSPLHF
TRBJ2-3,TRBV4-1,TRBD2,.,TGCGCCAGCAGATCAACGACACTCCCCGGGAGGGATACGCAGTATTTT,CASRSTTLPGRDTQYF
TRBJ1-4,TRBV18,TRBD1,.,TGTGCCAGCTCACCAATATCGAACAGGGGGCTTGCTAATGAAAAACTGTTTTTT,CASSPISNRGLANEKLFF
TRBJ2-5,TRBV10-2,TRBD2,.,TGCGCCAGCACCTATAGCGGGCCTCAAGAGACCCAGTACTTC,CASTYSGPQETQYF
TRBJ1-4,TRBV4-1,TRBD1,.,TGCGCCAGCAGCCAACTCGGACAGGGGCGGGCTGAAAAACTGTTTTTT,CASSQLGQGRAEKLFF
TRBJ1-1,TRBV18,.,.,TGTGCCAGCTCACCAGCGACAGCTGAAGCTTTCTTT,CASSPATAEAFF
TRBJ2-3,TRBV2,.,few,TGTGCCAGCAGTGTTACAGAGTGGGGCATTAGCACAGATACGCAGTATTTT,CASSVTEWGISTDTQYF
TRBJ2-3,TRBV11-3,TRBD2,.,TGTGCCAGCAGCTTGGGACTAGCGGGTAAAGATACGCAGTATTTT,CASSLGLAGKDTQYF
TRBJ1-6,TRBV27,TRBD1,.,TGTGCCAGCAGTTTAACAGGGGACAGGACTAATTCACCCCTCCACTTT,CASSLTGDRTNSPLHF
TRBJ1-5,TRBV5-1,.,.,TGCGCCAGCAGCTTGGATCAGGGCCTCAATCAGCCCCAGCATTTT,CASSLDQGLNQPQHF
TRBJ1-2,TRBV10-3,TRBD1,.,TGTGCCATCAGCGACAGGGAACGGGAGGGCTACACCTTC,CAISDREREGYTF
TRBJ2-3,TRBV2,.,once,TGTGCCAGCACCAATAGGGGGGGAACCACAGATACGCAGTATTTT,CASTNRGGTTDTQYF
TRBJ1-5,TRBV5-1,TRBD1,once,TGCGCCAGCAGCTCGACAGGGGGGATCAATCAGCCCCAGCATTTT,CASSSTGGINQPQHF
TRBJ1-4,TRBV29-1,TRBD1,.,TGCAGCGTTGGCGGACAGGGAGGTGAAAAACTGTTTTTT,CSVGGQGGEKLFF
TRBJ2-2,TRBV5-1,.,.,TGCGCCAGCAGCTTGGTTAGCCAGTCTAACACCGGGGAGCTGTTTTTT,CASSLVSQSNTGELFF
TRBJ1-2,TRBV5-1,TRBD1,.,TGCGCCAGCAGCTTGTCTACCGGGGACAGGGCTTATGGCTACACCTTC,CASSLSTGDRAYGYTF
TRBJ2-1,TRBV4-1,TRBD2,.,TGCGCCAGCACACTGGGACTAACCTACAATGAGCAGTTCTTC,CASTLGLTYNEQFF
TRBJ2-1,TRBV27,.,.,TGTGCCAGCAGCACAACAGGGCATGAGCAGTTCTTC,CASSTTGHEQFF
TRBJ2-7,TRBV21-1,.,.,TGTGCCAGCAGCAAATGTCCCCGAGGGGACAGGGACTACGAGCAGTACTTC,CASSKCPRGDRDYEQYF
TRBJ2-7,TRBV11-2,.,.,TGTGCCAGCAGCCCAGGGATAGGGGCTCCCTACGAGCAGTACTTC,CASSPGIGAPYEQYF
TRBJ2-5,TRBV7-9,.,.,TGTGCCAGCAGTACTGGAGAGACCCAGTACTTC,CASSTGETQYF
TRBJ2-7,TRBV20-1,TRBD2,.,TGCAGTGCTAGTGGTGGCGGGGGTCTCTACGAGCAGTACTTC,CSASGGGGLYEQYF
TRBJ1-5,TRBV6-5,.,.,TGTGCCAGCACCTACAGGGTCCCAAGCAATCAGCCCCAGCATTTT,CASTYRVPSNQPQHF
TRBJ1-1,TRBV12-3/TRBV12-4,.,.,TGTGCCAGCAGCACTCCCTCTCCGGCTGAAGCTTTCTTT,CASSTPSPAEAFF